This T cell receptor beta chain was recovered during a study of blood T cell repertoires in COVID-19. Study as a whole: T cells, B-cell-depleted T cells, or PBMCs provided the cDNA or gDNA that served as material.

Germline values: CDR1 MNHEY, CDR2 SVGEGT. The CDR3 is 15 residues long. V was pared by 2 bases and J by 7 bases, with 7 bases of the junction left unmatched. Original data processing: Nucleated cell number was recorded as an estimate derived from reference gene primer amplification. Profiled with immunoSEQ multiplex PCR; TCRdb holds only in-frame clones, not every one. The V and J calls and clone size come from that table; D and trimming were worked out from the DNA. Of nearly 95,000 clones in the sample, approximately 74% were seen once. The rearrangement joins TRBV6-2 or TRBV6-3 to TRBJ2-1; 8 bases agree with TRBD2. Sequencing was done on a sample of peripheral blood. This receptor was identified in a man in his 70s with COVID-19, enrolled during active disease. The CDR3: CASSYTAGGRNEQFF. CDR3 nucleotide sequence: TGTGCCAGCAGTTACACGGCGGGAGGTAGGAATGAGCAGTTCTTC.